This T cell receptor (beta chain) was recorded in a study of human T cells and chemical hapten exposure. Study-level results: Every donor had alopecia, and their immune response may therefore differ from healthy people's. The formation of large CDR3 similarity clusters by expanded TCRs significantly exceeded that of controls.

TCRdb used MiXCR to reprocess the RACE reads, holding one entry per CDR3 protein. This repertoire shows 180,000 or so distinct CDR3 sequences, approximately 14% found once; its top ten account for 1.5% to 2%. Note on this clonotype: Its antigen is not identified.

Time point given: patch test 1, 2 weeks after DPC sensitization. Treatment given: therapeutic diphenylcyclopropenone sensitization with weekly scalp DPC. The CDR3 contains 15 residues. Per germline, CDR1 DFQATT and CDR2 SNEGSKA (reference sequence). V was trimmed by 1 base and J by 1 base, leaving 12 bases between them. The chain carries TRBV20-1 and TRBJ2-3, with D perhaps matching TRBD2 (5 bases). The TCR comes from a woman in her 30s with alopecia areata. Some clones in this sample may be carry-over from other donors' samples. The sequencing here drew on whole blood, taken in connection with sensitization to the hapten diphenylcyclopropenone (DPC). The CDR3 DNA reads TGCAGTGCTAGAGTTTGGCGGGTTGGCACAGATACGCAGTATTTT. Its protein is CSARVWRVGTDTQYF.